The TCR beta chain under discussion was sequenced for a study of T cell repertoires in cytomegalovirus infection. Study-wide background: Recently identified HLA-C-restricted and well-studied HLA-B-restricted CMV epitopes were used. Through public TCR beta signatures, both CMV infection and matching HLA type were indicated.

TCRdb ran MiXCR on the reads and lists one entry per CDR3 protein. The sample lists 650,000 to 900,000 distinct CDR3 sequences; almost 30% were seen once. About this clonotype: Its antigen is still unknown.

V trimming: 5 bases; J trimming: 4 bases; junction bases outside the gene matches: 13. The CDR3 totals 17 residues. Germline V gene lookup returns CDR1 LGHNA and CDR2 YSLEER. The source material was cultured CD8+ T cells from PBMCs, sampled from culture after CMV antigen stimulation. The sequence came from a human donor in good health (CMV status not recorded). Some clones in this sample may be carry-over from other donors' samples. V is TRBV4-3 and J is TRBJ2-3, with 9 positions matching TRBD2. CDR3 coding DNA: TGCGCCAGCAGCGAGATACCCCCAGTAGCGGGGGCAGATACGCAGTATTTT. Residues: CASSEIPPVAGADTQYF.